Listed here are 21 T cell receptor beta chains from one sample, sequenced in a study of blood T cells in healthy people across ages. Next came a second PCR, run for 7 to 11 cycles, which used a sample-barcoded 5' primer along with a J-beta primer mix. TCRdb passed the 5' RACE reads through MiXCR, listing each CDR3 protein once. The table lists about 780,000 distinct CDR3 sequences, roughly 60% of them singletons, with roughly a quarter in the top ten. Material for sequencing was blood. These receptors all stem from a man aged 30-40 years in good health.

Only a few counts were recorded for this clonotype. The rearrangement joins TRBV7-8 to TRBJ1-2, with 7 bases fitting TRBD1. Trimming took 5 bases from V and 4 from J; bases not matched to a gene: 13. The CDR3 totals 16 residues. Germline assignment: CDR1 SGHVS and CDR2 FQNEAQ. This chain's CDR3 is CASSPQGGKRSYGYTF. The CDR3 DNA reads TGTGCCAGCAGCCCGCAGGGGGGTAAAAGGTCCTATGGCTACACCTTC.

This chain links TRBV20-1 with TRBJ2-7, with a possible D match to TRBD1 (5 bases). Trimming stripped 3 bases from V and 1 base from J, with 10 bases between. The CDR3 spans 13 residues. CDR1 is DFQATT, CDR2 SNEGSKA, per germline (reference sequence). The CDR3: CSARTAHSYEQYF. The CDR3 nucleotides are TGCAGTGCTAGGACAGCTCATTCCTACGAGCAGTACTTC.

The chain uses TRBV25-1 and TRBJ2-3; no reliable D call. Trimming cost V 4 bases and J 5 bases, with 10 bases left between them. The CDR3 sequence is 13 residues long. Germline V gene sequence: CDR1 MGHDK, CDR2 SYGVNS. The CDR3 nucleotides are TGTGCCAGCAGTGGTCTAGGATTAGATACGCAGTATTTT. This codes for CASSGLGLDTQYF.

This clonotype was found a few times. This chain connects TRBV29-1 to TRBJ1-5, with 7 nucleotides matching TRBD1. Germline V lookup: CDR1 SQVTM, CDR2 ANQGSEA. J gave up 1 base and V 4 bases, and 4 bases lay outside the gene matches. The CDR3 has 14 amino acids. CDR3 region: CSVVEGASNQPQHF. The CDR3 DNA sequence: TGCAGCGTTGTGGAGGGGGCGAGCAATCAGCCCCAGCATTTT.

Only a few counts were recorded for this clonotype. This chain joins TRBV4-3 and TRBJ2-7; no clear D gene. There are 15 residues in the CDR3. Per the germline V gene, CDR1 is LGHNA and CDR2 is YSLEER. The V gene lost 5 bases and the J gene lost 2 bases, with 16 bases spanning the gap. CDR3 amino acids: CASSYQAGLTYEQYF. CDR3 in DNA: TGCGCCAGCAGCTATCAGGCAGGCCTGACCTACGAGCAGTACTTC.

The chain recombines TRBV3-1 with TRBJ2-3; TRBD2 matches 8 bases. V lost 6 bases to trimming and J lost 5 bases; unmatched junction nucleotides: 13. The CDR3 runs to 16 residues. CDR1 and CDR2 (germline): LGHDT, YNNKEL (reference sequence). CDR3 sequence: CASRKSGGQHRDTQYF. The CDR3 nucleotides read TGTGCCAGCAGAAAAAGCGGGGGACAACACAGAGATACGCAGTATTTT.

The V gene is TRBV3-1, the J gene TRBJ2-7; the D gene is possibly TRBD1 (5 bases). Germline CDR1 LGHDT, CDR2 YNNKEL (reference sequence). V was shortened by 1 base and J by 7 bases, with 14 bases between the two germline ends. The CDR3 loop spans 14 amino acids. The CDR3, as DNA: TGTGCCAGCAGCCAAGCTCCTAGGGGCAATGAGCAGTACTTC. Translating gives CASSQAPRGNEQYF.

This clonotype was detected only a few times. The chain uses TRBV7-3 and TRBJ2-1, with 7 bases that match TRBD1. J gave up 9 bases and V 5 bases, and 13 bases lay outside the gene matches. Germline loops: CDR1 SGHTA, CDR2 FQGTGA. CDR3 length equals 15 residues. The CDR3 DNA reads TGTGCCAGCAGCCCCCAAGAGGGGGCGCGTGGTGAGCAGTTCTTC. This codes for CASSPQEGARGEQFF. Drawing the rest from reference TRBV7-3 and TRBJ2-1, the complete variable domain is GAGVSQTPSNKVTEKGKYVELRCDPISGHTALYWYRQSLGQGPEFLIYFQGTGAADDSGLPNDRFFAVRPEGSVSTLKIQRTERGDSAVYLCASSPQEGARGEQFFGPGTRLTVL.

This clonotype was seen a few times. The chain carries TRBV12-3 or TRBV12-4 and TRBJ2-3; D gene ambiguous. V was cut by 5 bases and J by 4 bases, with 7 bases left in between. The length of the CDR3 is 12 residues. The CDR3 spells CASSLKPDTQYF. The CDR3 nucleotides are TGTGCCAGCAGTCTTAAGCCAGATACGCAGTATTTT.

V usage is TRBV7-9 and J usage is TRBJ2-1; 9 bases are a match to TRBD1. V lost 5 bases and J lost 3; bases outside the gene matches: 8. The CDR3 consists of 16 residues. Germline loops: CDR1 SEHNR, CDR2 FQNEAQ (reference sequence). Here the CDR3 DNA reads TGTGCCAGCAGCCCCACTGACAGGGGGGACTACAATGAGCAGTTCTTC. Translation gives CASSPTDRGDYNEQFF.

The chain is built from TRBV20-1 and TRBJ2-4; D gene unclear. The J call is in doubt because the DNA end fits TRBJ2-7 better. From germline, CDR1 is DFQATT and CDR2 SNEGSKA (reference sequence). CDR3 length: 15 residues. CDR3 residues: CSARDGTRPDYEQYF. The CDR3 nucleotides are TGCAGTGCTAGAGATGGAACACGACCTGACTACGAGCAGTACTTC.

The V and J genes are TRBV7-8 and TRBJ2-3; no reliable D call. There are 12 residues in the CDR3. Trimming pared 7 bases from V and 9 bases from J, leaving 14 bases between. From germline, CDR1 is SGHVS and CDR2 FQNEAQ. CDR3 protein: CASNSDLGTQYF. DNA for the CDR3: TGTGCCAGCAATTCAGATTTGGGGACGCAGTATTTT.

A remark on this clonotype: This may be a read error, as it is one base from a much larger clone. This chain joins TRBV7-3 and TRBJ2-1; 9 positions agree with TRBD1. Germline V gives CDR1 SGHTA, CDR2 FQGTGA. The CDR3 has 15 amino acids. The CDR3 DNA reads as TGTGCCGGCAGCTTAGTACAGGGGGCGCACAATGAGCAGTTCTTC. Translation: CAGSLVQGAHNEQFF.

This clonotype has a single count. The V and J genes are TRBV12-3 or TRBV12-4 and TRBJ2-7; D is unresolved. With 3 bases removed from V and 10 bases from J, the gap between germline ends came to 13 bases. This CDR3 is 12 amino acids long. For the CDR3, the DNA is TGTGCCAGCAGTTTTAACCGAGAGGCCCAGTACTTC. Protein product: CASSFNREAQYF.

J is TRBJ1-2 and V is TRBV7-9, with D perhaps TRBD1 (5 bases). V lost 5 bases and J lost 4, with 11 bases in between. CDR1 SEHNR and CDR2 FQNEAQ come from the germline V gene (reference sequence). CDR3 size: 13 residues. The chain's CDR3 is CASSRGGPYGYTF. Here the CDR3 DNA reads TGTGCCAGCAGCAGGGGAGGGCCCTATGGCTACACCTTC.

V usage is TRBV3-1 and J usage is TRBJ2-1; 9 positions agree with TRBD2. The CDR3 is made up of 16 amino acids. The V gene's germline CDR1 is LGHDT and CDR2 YNNKEL (reference sequence). J lost 4 bases, V lost 6 bases, and 10 bases had no gene match. The CDR3 nucleotides read TGTGCCAGCAGGAGGGGAGCGGGGGGACAATACAATGAGCAGTTCTTC. This codes for CASRRGAGGQYNEQFF.

The chain is built from TRBV30 and TRBJ1-4; possibly TRBD1 for D (6 bases). The germline CDR1 and CDR2 sequences are GTSNPN and SVGIG (reference sequence). With 0 bases removed from V and 5 bases from J, the gap between germline ends came to 7 bases. The CDR3 runs to 13 residues. The CDR3 DNA follows: TGTGCCTGGAGTGTGGGGGGCAATGAAAAACTGTTTTTT. It codes for CAWSVGGNEKLFF.

J is TRBJ1-2 and V is TRBV25-1; 7 nucleotides agree with TRBD1. CDR3 size: 12 residues. Germline V gene lookup returns CDR1 MGHDK and CDR2 SYGVNS. V was pared by 8 bases and J by 7 bases, with 7 bases of the junction left unmatched. CDR3 residues: CASQTGVTGYTF. CDR3 nucleotide sequence: TGTGCCAGCCAAACAGGGGTCACTGGCTACACCTTC.

The CDR3 coding sequence is TGTGCCAGCAGGACCCAGGGGGCGAATTCACCCCTCCACTTT. Amino acids: CASRTQGANSPLHF. This chain connects TRBV12-3 or TRBV12-4 to TRBJ1-6, with 8 nucleotides matching TRBD1. The CDR3 consists of 14 residues. The V gene end was trimmed by 6 bases and the J gene end by 7 bases; junction bases not matched to a gene: 5.

V usage is TRBV12-5 and J usage is TRBJ2-5, with TRBD1 matching over 9 bases. The length of the CDR3 is 15 residues. Germline assignment: CDR1 LGHNT and CDR2 FRNRAP. With V trimmed by 7 bases and J by 1 base, 7 bases remained unmatched. The CDR3 bases are TGTGCTAGTGCCCCTGGGGACAGGGCCCAAGAGACCCAGTACTTC. Translating gives CASAPGDRAQETQYF.

This clonotype turned up a few times. The chain recombines TRBV10-3 with TRBJ2-1; no clear D. The V and J ends lost 0 bases and 6 bases respectively, with 0 bases between them. The CDR3 runs 11 residues. CDR1 and CDR2 (germline): ENHRY, SYGVKD. As DNA, the CDR3 is TGTGCCATCAGTGAGTCCAATGAGCAGTTCTTC. This translates into CAISESNEQFF.